This entry is about one T cell receptor beta chain. The sample is drawn from a study of blood T cell repertoires in COVID-19. Study context: Acute-phase and convalescent COVID-19 samples originated in the United States, Italy and Spain. Sample material is recorded as cDNA or gDNA derived from T cells, B-cell-depleted T cells, or PBMCs.

This CDR3 is 13 amino acids long. CDR1 is LNHDA and CDR2 is SQIVND in the germline V gene (reference sequence). Trimming took off 1 base at V and 2 bases at J, with 3 bases between the two ends. Methods used by the authors: Amplification of reference gene primers was used by the study to estimate nucleated cell counts. Some clones are missing from TCRdb's copy, which holds only in-frame ones; the method was immunoSEQ multiplex PCR. V and J calls plus clone size are reproduced from that table; the DNA served to infer D and trimming. This sample has approximately 130,000 clones, with roughly 71% found just once.

This sequence originates from a man older than 75 with acute or convalescent COVID-19. This chain links TRBV19 with TRBJ1-5; D call uncertain. Source material: peripheral blood. The chain's CDR3 is CASSIARNQPQHF. In nucleotides, the CDR3 is TGTGCCAGTAGTATAGCTCGCAATCAGCCCCAGCATTTT.